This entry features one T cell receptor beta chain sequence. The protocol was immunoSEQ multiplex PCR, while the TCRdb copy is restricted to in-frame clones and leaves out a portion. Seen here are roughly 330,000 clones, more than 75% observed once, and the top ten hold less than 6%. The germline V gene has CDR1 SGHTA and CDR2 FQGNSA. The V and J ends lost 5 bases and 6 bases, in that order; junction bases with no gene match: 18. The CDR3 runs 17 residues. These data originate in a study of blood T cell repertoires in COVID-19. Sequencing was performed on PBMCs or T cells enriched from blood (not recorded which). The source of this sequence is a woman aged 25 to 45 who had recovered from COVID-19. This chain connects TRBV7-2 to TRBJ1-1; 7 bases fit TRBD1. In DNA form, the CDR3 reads TGTGCCAGCAGCGGGCAACAGGGGTGGGCGGCGTCGGCTGAAGCTTTCTTT. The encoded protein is CASSGQQGWAASAEAFF.